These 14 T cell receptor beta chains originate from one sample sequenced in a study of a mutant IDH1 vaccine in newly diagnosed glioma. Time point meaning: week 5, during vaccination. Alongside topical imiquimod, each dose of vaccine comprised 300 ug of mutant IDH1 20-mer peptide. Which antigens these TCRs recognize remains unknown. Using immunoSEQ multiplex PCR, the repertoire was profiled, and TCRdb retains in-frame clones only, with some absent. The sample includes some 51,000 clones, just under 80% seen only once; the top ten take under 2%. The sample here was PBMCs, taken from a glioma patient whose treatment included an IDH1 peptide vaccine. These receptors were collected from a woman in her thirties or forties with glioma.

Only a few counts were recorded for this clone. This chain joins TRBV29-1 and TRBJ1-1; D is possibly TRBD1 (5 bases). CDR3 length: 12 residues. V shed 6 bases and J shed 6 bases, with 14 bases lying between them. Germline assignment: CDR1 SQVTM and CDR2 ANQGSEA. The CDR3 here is CSVAGWDAEAFF. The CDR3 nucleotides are TGCAGCGTGGCCGGGTGGGACGCTGAAGCTTTCTTT.

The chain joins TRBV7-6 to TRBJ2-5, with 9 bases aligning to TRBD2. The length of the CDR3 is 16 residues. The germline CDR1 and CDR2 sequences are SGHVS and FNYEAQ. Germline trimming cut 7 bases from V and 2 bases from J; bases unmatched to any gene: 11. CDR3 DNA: TGTGCCAGCACCAACCCCCTAGCGGGGCTACAAGAGACCCAGTACTTC. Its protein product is CASTNPLAGLQETQYF.

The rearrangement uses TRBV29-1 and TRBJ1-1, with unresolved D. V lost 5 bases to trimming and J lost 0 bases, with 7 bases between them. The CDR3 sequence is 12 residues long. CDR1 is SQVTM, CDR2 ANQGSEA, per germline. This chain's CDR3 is CSVFRVNTEAFF. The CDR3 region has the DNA TGCAGCGTTTTTAGGGTGAACACTGAAGCTTTCTTT. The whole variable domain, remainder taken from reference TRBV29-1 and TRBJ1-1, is SAVISQKPSRDICQRGTSLTIQCQVDSQVTMMFWYRQQPGQSLTLIATANQGSEATYESGFVIDKFPISRPNLTFSTLTVSNMSPEDSSIYLCSVFRVNTEAFFGQGTRLTVV.

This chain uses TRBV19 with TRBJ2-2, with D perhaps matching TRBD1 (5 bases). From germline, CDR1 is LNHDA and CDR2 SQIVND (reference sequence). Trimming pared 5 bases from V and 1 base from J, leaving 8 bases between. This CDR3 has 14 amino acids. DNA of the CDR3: TGTGCCAGTAGTTCTACAGGGAACACCGGGGAGCTGTTTTTT. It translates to CASSSTGNTGELFF.

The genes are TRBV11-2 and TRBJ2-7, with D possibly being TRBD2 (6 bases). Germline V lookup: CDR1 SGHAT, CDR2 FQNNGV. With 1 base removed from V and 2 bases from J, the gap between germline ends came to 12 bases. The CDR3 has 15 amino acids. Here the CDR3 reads CASSLGAGHPYEQYF. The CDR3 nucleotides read TGTGCCAGCAGCTTAGGCGCGGGGCACCCCTACGAGCAGTACTTC. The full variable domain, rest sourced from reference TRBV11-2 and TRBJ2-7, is EAGVAQSPRYKIIEKRQSVAFWCNPISGHATLYWYQQILGQGPKLLIQFQNNGVVDDSQLPKDRFSAERLKGVDSTLKIQPAKLEDSAVYLCASSLGAGHPYEQYFGPGTRLTVT.

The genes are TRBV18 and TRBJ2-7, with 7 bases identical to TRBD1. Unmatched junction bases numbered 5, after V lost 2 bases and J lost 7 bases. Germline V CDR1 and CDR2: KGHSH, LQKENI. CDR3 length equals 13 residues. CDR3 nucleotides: TGTGCCAGCTCACCAGGACAGGTCGAAGAGCAGTACTTC. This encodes CASSPGQVEEQYF.

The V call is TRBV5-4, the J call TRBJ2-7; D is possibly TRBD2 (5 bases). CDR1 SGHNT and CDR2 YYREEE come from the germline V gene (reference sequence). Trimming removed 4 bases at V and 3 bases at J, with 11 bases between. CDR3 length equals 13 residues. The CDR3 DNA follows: TGTGCCAGCAGCCCCGGACTCCTCTACGAGCAGTACTTC. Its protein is CASSPGLLYEQYF.

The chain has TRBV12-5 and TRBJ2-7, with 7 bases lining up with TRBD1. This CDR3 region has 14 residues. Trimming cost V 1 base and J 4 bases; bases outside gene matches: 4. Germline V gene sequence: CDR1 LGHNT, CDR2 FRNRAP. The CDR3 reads CASGLGGTAYEQYF. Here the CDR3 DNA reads TGTGCTAGTGGTTTGGGGGGGACAGCTTACGAGCAGTACTTC.

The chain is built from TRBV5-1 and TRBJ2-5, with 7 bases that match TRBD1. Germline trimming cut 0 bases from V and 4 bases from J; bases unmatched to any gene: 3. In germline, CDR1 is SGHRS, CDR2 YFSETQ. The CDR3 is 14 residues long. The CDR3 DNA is TGCGCCAGCAGCTTGGGGGACAGTGGAGAGACCCAGTACTTC. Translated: CASSLGDSGETQYF.

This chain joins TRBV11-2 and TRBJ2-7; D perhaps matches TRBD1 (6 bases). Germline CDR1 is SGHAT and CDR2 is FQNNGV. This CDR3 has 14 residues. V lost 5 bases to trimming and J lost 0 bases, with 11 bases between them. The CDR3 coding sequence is TGTGCCAGCAGCCGGTTACAGGGCTCCTACGAGCAGTACTTC. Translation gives CASSRLQGSYEQYF.

The CDR3 DNA follows: TGTGCCAGCAGTTTCCACAGGGGGTCGGGAAATGAAAAACTGTTTTTT. Translation gives CASSFHRGSGNEKLFF. The J gene is TRBJ1-4, the V gene TRBV5-8, with TRBD1 identical over 8 bases. Germline trimming cut 5 bases from V and 5 bases from J; bases unmatched to any gene: 11. The germline gives CDR1 SGHTS, CDR2 YDEGEE. This CDR3 spans 16 amino acids.

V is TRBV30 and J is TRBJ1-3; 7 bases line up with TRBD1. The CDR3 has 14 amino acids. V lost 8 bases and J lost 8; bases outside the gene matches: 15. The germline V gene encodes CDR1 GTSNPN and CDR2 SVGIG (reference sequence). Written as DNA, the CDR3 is TGTGCCCGCGGGAGCGGGACAGTCTGGGACACCATATATTTT. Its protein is CARGSGTVWDTIYF.

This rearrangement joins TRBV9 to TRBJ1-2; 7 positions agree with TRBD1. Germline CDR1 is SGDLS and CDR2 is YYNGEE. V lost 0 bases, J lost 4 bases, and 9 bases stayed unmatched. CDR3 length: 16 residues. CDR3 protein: CASSVGNRPGGYGYTF. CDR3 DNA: TGTGCCAGCAGCGTAGGGAACCGACCAGGGGGCTATGGCTACACCTTC.

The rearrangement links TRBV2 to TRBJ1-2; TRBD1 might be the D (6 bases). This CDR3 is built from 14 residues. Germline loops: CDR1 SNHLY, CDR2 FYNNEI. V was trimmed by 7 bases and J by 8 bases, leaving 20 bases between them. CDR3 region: CASTSGGSQGGYTF. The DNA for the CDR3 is TGTGCCAGCACCTCGGGGGGCAGCCAGGGAGGCTACACCTTC.